This T cell receptor (beta chain) was identified during a study of shared clonotypes between healthy human individuals. Study outcomes and limitations: Generally, estimated richness proved larger in naive subsets than it did in memory subsets. Only a few donors were included, so the genetic and exposure-history diversity represented was limited.

Comments on this clone: Its antigen is as yet unknown.

TCRdb's copy holds only in-frame clones and misses some; the assay was immunoSEQ multiplex PCR. Of 1.4 million to 1.5 million clones listed, roughly 96% are singletons. The CDR3 has 14 residues. V was clipped by 1 base and J by 2 bases, with 8 bases between them. The germline V gene has CDR1 SEHNR and CDR2 FQNEAQ (reference sequence). Sequences were obtained from naive CD4+ T cells sorted from blood. Subset reported: CD45RA+ positively selected. The V and J genes are TRBV7-9 and TRBJ2-5; D is perhaps TRBD1 (5 bases). This sequence was found in a man under 40 in good health. CDR3 sequence (DNA): TGTGCCAGCAGCTTAGGGGGCAAGCAAGAGACCCAGTACTTC. It codes for CASSLGGKQETQYF.